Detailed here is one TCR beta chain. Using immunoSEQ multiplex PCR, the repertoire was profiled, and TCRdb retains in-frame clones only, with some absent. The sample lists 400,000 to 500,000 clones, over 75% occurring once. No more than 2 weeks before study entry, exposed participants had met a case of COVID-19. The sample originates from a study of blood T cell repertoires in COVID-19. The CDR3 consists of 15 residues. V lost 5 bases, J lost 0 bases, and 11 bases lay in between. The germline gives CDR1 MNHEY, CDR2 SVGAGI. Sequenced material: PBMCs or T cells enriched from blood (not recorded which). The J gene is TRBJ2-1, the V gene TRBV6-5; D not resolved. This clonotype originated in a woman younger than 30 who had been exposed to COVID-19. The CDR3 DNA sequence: TGTGCCAGCAGTATGGTGAGGAGCTCCTACAATGAGCAGTTCTTC. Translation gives CASSMVRSSYNEQFF.